Listed here are 25 T cell receptor beta chains from one sample, sequenced in a study of beta chain features in type 1 diabetes. Expressed TCRB transcripts got sequenced, as all isolated RNA was reverse transcribed. Repertoires were generated with immunoSEQ multiplex PCR, while TCRdb's copy carries only in-frame clones and drops some. The sample records 680,000 or so clones, 15% to 19% being singletons. The sequencing input was naive CD4+ T cells from blood. The receptors stem from a man aged 18 to 35 in good health.

The chain has TRBV14 and TRBJ2-7; D possibly corresponds to TRBD1 (6 bases). Trimming removed 2 bases from V and 2 bases from J, with 19 bases in between. The germline V gene encodes CDR1 SGHDN and CDR2 FVKESK. The CDR3 length is 17 residues. This chain's CDR3 is CASSQSLWGQTTYEQYF. The CDR3, as DNA: TGTGCCAGCAGCCAAAGCCTTTGGGGGCAGACAACCTACGAGCAGTACTTC.

This clone was counted ten times or more. The V call is TRBV7-9, the J call TRBJ1-4; possible D gene TRBD1, 6 bases. This CDR3 is built from 14 residues. Germline lookup yields CDR1 SEHNR and CDR2 FQNEAQ (reference sequence). Trimming removed 5 bases from V and 5 bases from J, with 12 bases in between. The CDR3 DNA reads TGTGCCAGCAGCCCGTGGAGGGGGAATGAAAAACTGTTTTTT. It is translated as CASSPWRGNEKLFF.

A note on this clone: Distinct nucleotide sequences in the sample also encode this CDR3. This sequence joins TRBV18 and TRBJ2-7; possible D gene TRBD2, 6 bases. CDR1 is KGHSH, CDR2 LQKENI, per germline. Trimming cost V 0 bases and J 0 bases, with 6 bases left between them. The CDR3 is 14 residues long. This CDR3 is CASSPPGGSYEQYF. As DNA, the CDR3 is TGTGCCAGCTCACCACCGGGGGGCTCCTACGAGCAGTACTTC.

The chain links TRBV2 to TRBJ1-2, with D uncertain. The germline gives CDR1 SNHLY, CDR2 FYNNEI. V was trimmed by 6 bases and J by 4 bases, leaving 12 bases between them. The length of the CDR3 is 13 residues. The DNA for the CDR3 is TGTGCCAGCAGGAAGGAGGGCCCCTATGGCTACACCTTC. Translating gives CASRKEGPYGYTF. Together with reference TRBV2 and TRBJ1-2, the CDR3 gives the full variable domain: EPEVTQTPSHQVTQMGQEVILRCVPISNHLYFYWYRQILGQKVEFLVSFYNNEISEKSEIFDDQFSVERPDGSNFTLKIRSTKLEDSAMYFCASRKEGPYGYTFGSGTRLTVV.

This clone was found once. The chain carries TRBV7-3 and TRBJ2-7; 8 positions match TRBD1. The trim removed 2 bases at V and 2 bases at J, leaving 5 bases unmatched. The CDR3 is made up of 15 amino acids. Germline V CDR1 and CDR2: SGHTA, FQGTGA. The CDR3 DNA is TGTGCCAGCAGCTTAGACGGGACAGGTACCTACGAGCAGTACTTC. As protein: CASSLDGTGTYEQYF.

Of note for this clone: Other DNA sequences in the sample encode the same CDR3. The V call is TRBV28, the J call TRBJ2-7; D is undetermined. The CDR3 runs to 11 residues. Deletions cut 3 bases from V and 4 bases from J, with 4 bases between. Looked up from germline, CDR1 is MDHEN and CDR2 is SYDVKM. The CDR3 region has the DNA TGTGCCAGCAGTTTTCGGTACGAGCAGTACTTC. Translating gives CASSFRYEQYF.

CDR3 loop: CSVEYTGFYGYTF. The DNA of the CDR3 is TGCAGCGTTGAGTATACAGGGTTCTATGGCTACACCTTC. V and J are TRBV29-1 and TRBJ1-2, with a tentative D call TRBD1 (6 bases). CDR1 SQVTM and CDR2 ANQGSEA come from the germline V gene. V lost 3 bases and J lost 4, with 12 bases in between. The CDR3 extends over 13 amino acids.

The chain uses TRBV30 and TRBJ1-1, with D perhaps TRBD1 (5 bases). Germline V gene data show CDR1 as GTSNPN and CDR2 as SVGIG (reference sequence). V was clipped by 5 bases and J by 7 bases, with 20 bases between them. The CDR3 runs 14 residues. CDR3: CAWYSGLTLNEAFF. The CDR3 DNA reads TGTGCCTGGTACTCGGGGCTCACGCTAAATGAAGCTTTCTTT.

This clone was seen a few times. CDR3 residues: CASRVTGNYGYTF. The CDR3 DNA reads as TGTGCCAGCAGGGTGACAGGGAACTATGGCTACACCTTC. The rearrangement uses TRBV6-5 and TRBJ1-2, with 7 bases matching TRBD1. The V and J ends lost 6 bases and 2 bases, in that order; junction bases with no gene match: 3. The CDR3 spans 13 residues. Germline V gene data show CDR1 as MNHEY and CDR2 as SVGAGI.

The V and J genes are TRBV19 and TRBJ2-5; D is ambiguous. The CDR3 consists of 13 residues. The germline CDR1 and CDR2 sequences are LNHDA and SQIVND (reference sequence). V lost 5 bases to trimming and J lost 5 bases, with 12 bases between them. In nucleotides, the CDR3 is TGTGCCAGTAGTTTGACCGCCTTGGAGACCCAGTACTTC. Its protein is CASSLTALETQYF.

The chain recombines TRBV21-1 with TRBJ1-3; the table's D call TRBD1 went unverified against the DNA. TRBV21-1 is reported as a pseudogene. The CDR3 runs 14 residues. CDR3 loop: CAIWRQGSGNTIYF. As DNA, the CDR3 is TGTGCCATCTGGAGACAGGGCTCTGGAAACACCATATATTTT.

This clone has only a few counts. The chain couples TRBV28 to TRBJ2-7; possible D gene TRBD1, 6 bases. The CDR3 has 15 amino acids. Germline V lookup: CDR1 MDHEN, CDR2 SYDVKM. Deletions cut 6 bases from V and 3 bases from J, with 18 bases between. This chain's CDR3 is CASRIGQNIYYEQYF. The CDR3 region has the DNA TGTGCCAGCAGGATCGGACAGAATATATACTACGAGCAGTACTTC.

A few counts support this clone. The chain carries TRBV4-3 and TRBJ1-5; TRBD1 is a possible D gene (5 bases). The CDR3 consists of 17 residues. Deletions cut 3 bases from V and 0 bases from J, with 15 bases between. Per the germline V gene, CDR1 is LGHNA and CDR2 is YSLEER. In DNA, the CDR3 is TGCGCCAGCAGCCAGGGGCGCGGACTTTATAGCAATCAGCCCCAGCATTTT. Translating gives CASSQGRGLYSNQPQHF.

The chain links TRBV7-9 to TRBJ2-2; D is undetermined. This CDR3 region has 15 residues. Germline loops: CDR1 SEHNR, CDR2 FQNEAQ (reference sequence). Trimming shortened V by 3 bases and J by 1 base, and 9 bases separated the two germline ends. The CDR3 spells CASSFGLQNTGELFF. The CDR3 nucleotides read TGTGCCAGCAGCTTTGGGCTCCAGAACACCGGGGAGCTGTTTTTT.

This clone was seen a few times. J is TRBJ2-5 and V is TRBV4-3; D is possibly TRBD1 (5 bases). The CDR3 consists of 16 residues. Trimming took off 0 bases at V and 4 bases at J, with 15 bases between the two ends. Germline V gene sequence: CDR1 LGHNA, CDR2 YSLEER. The CDR3 nucleotides are TGCGCCAGCAGCCAAGATCCCCGACAGAAGGGAGAGACCCAGTACTTC. Translated: CASSQDPRQKGETQYF.

This clone has only a few counts. The rearrangement links TRBV4-2 to TRBJ2-1; TRBD2 matches at 9 bases. The CDR3 spans 12 residues. With V trimmed by 4 bases and J by 10 bases, 2 bases remained unmatched. Germline V CDR1 and CDR2: LGHNA, YNFKEQ. CDR3 in DNA: TGTGCCAGCAGCCGGACTAGCGAGGAGCAGTTCTTC. Amino acids: CASSRTSEEQFF.

Concerning this clone: At one end the junction does not follow the germline gene, possibly because of a read error. The chain is built from TRBV11-2 and TRBJ2-2; the D gene is possibly TRBD1 (6 bases). The CDR3 covers 16 residues. The germline V gene encodes CDR1 SGHAT and CDR2 FQNNGV. The CDR3 sequence: CASSRRWGQNAGELFF. CDR3 bases: TGTGCCAGCAGCCGTCGGTGGGGGCAGAACGCCGGGGAGCTGTTTTTT.

The J gene is TRBJ1-1, the V gene TRBV7-2; D call uncertain. Trimming shortened V by 0 bases and J by 4 bases, and 9 bases separated the two germline ends. CDR1 is SGHTA and CDR2 is FQGNSA in the germline V gene. CDR3 length: 14 amino acids. The CDR3 here is CASSLARAATEAFF. The CDR3, as DNA: TGTGCCAGCAGCTTAGCAAGGGCTGCCACTGAAGCTTTCTTT.

This clone turned up a few times. Other DNA sequences within the sample encode an identical CDR3. J is TRBJ1-5 and V is TRBV7-9; maybe TRBD1 (5 bases). CDR1 and CDR2 from the germline V gene are SEHNR and FQNEAQ (reference sequence). The CDR3 is made up of 15 amino acids. V lost 0 bases and J lost 1, with 7 bases in between. The CDR3 nucleotides read TGTGCCAGCAGCTTAGCCGGGGCGAGCAATCAGCCCCAGCATTTT. Its translation is CASSLAGASNQPQHF.

The chain employs TRBV4-2 and TRBJ2-1; 10 bases fit TRBD2. V shed 3 bases, J shed 5 bases, and the junction held 4 bases outside the gene matches. The CDR3 has 15 amino acids. CDR1 is LGHNA and CDR2 is YNFKEQ in the germline V gene. CDR3 DNA sequence: TGTGCCAGCAGCCAGTCTAGCGGGGGAAACAATGAGCAGTTCTTC. Translation: CASSQSSGGNNEQFF.

In this sample, this clone turned up once. The V gene is TRBV5-6, the J gene TRBJ1-5; D is undetermined. This CDR3 contains 15 residues. V dropped 1 base and J dropped 0 bases, with 8 bases sitting between them. The germline gives CDR1 SGHDT, CDR2 YYEEEE. The CDR3 nucleotides are TGTGCCAGCAGCTTGTTTCAGGCTAGCAATCAGCCCCAGCATTTT. Encoded protein: CASSLFQASNQPQHF.

The table lists this clone with a few counts. The chain combines TRBV21-1 with TRBJ2-7; TRBD1 was called by the table and not checked on the DNA. TRBV21-1 is assigned pseudogene status. The CDR3 is 10 amino acids. DNA for the CDR3: TGTGCCACCGAGGACAGGGGGCAGTACTTC. This translates into CATEDRGQYF.

This chain joins TRBV27 and TRBJ2-5; D call uncertain. V was cut by 6 bases and J by 2 bases, with 10 bases left in between. Germline V gene sequence: CDR1 MNHEY, CDR2 SMNVEV (reference sequence). This CDR3 region has 13 residues. The CDR3 spells CASSTGRQETQYF. CDR3 DNA: TGTGCCAGCAGCACGGGTCGGCAAGAGACCCAGTACTTC.

This clone appeared a few times. The chain combines TRBV19 with TRBJ2-2; 7 nucleotides agree with TRBD2. V shed 10 bases, J shed 2 bases, and the junction held 7 bases outside the gene matches. The CDR3 contains 14 residues. Germline values: CDR1 LNHDA, CDR2 SQIVND (reference sequence). The CDR3: CAIRAGVNTGELFF. CDR3 in DNA: TGTGCCATCCGGGCGGGAGTCAACACCGGGGAGCTGTTTTTT.

This sequence joins TRBV18 and TRBJ2-1; the match to TRBD2 covers 7 bases. Unmatched junction bases numbered 2, after V lost 3 bases and J lost 0 bases. The CDR3 spans 15 residues. Germline V gives CDR1 KGHSH, CDR2 LQKENI. CDR3 sequence reads: CASSPGGGSYNEQFF. DNA of the CDR3: TGTGCCAGCTCACCGGGCGGGGGCTCCTACAATGAGCAGTTCTTC.